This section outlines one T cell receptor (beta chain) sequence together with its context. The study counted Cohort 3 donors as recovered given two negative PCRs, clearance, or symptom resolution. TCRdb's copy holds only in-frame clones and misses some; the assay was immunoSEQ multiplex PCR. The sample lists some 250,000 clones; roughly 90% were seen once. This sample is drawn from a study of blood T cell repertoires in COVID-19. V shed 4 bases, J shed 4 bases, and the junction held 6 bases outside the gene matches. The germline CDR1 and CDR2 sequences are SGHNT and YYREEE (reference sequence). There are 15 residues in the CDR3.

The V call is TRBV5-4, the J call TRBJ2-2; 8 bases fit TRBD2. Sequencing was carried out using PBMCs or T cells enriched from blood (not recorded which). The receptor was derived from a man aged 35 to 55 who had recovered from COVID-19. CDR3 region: CASSPRTSSTGELFF. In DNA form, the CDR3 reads TGTGCCAGCAGCCCAAGGACTAGCAGCACCGGGGAGCTGTTTTTT.